The present entry profiles one TCR beta chain with its context. The antigen is not known. CDR3 and TCR beta VDJ profiling relied on a genomic DNA template. TCRdb reanalysed the reads using MiXCR and keeps one entry per CDR3 protein. The sample shows some 200,000 distinct CDR3 sequences, roughly 55% of them seen only once. This specimen belongs to a study of CD8+CD57+ T cells in acquired aplastic anemia. Across the study: The mean DNA yield obtained from sorted CD4+ and CD8+ cells came to 3 to 3.5 ug.

General observations from the study: Controls and patients did not differ significantly in CD8+ Simpson's diversity.

The specimen sequenced was sorted CD4+, CD8+, or CD8+CD57+ T cells (not recorded which) from PBMCs. The receptor's source is a human donor in good health.

The DNA for the CDR3 is TGTGCCAGTAGTCCTTTCGGTCGGGAGGGGGATGAGCAGTTCTTC. It codes for CASSPFGREGDEQFF. The chain combines TRBV19 with TRBJ2-1, with 8 nucleotides matching TRBD2. Germline trimming cut 5 bases from V and 8 bases from J; bases unmatched to any gene: 11. This CDR3 region has 15 residues. Looked up from germline, CDR1 is LNHDA and CDR2 is SQIVND (reference sequence). Full variable domain (remainder filled in from reference TRBV19 and TRBJ2-1): DGGITQSPKYLFRKEGQNVTLSCEQNLNHDAMYWYRQDPGQGLRLIYYSQIVNDFQKGDIAEGYSVSREKKESFPLTVTSAQKNPTAFYLCASSPFGREGDEQFFGPGTRLTVL.